The rows below give T cell receptor beta chains drawn from one sample of a study of blood T cells in healthy people across ages. TCRdb reanalysed the 5' RACE reads using MiXCR and keeps one entry per CDR3 protein. Of 1.5 million to 2 million distinct CDR3 sequences listed, approximately 28% are singletons. The source material was blood. Receptor source: a woman in her thirties in good health. Both conserved end residues are part of each CDR3. A D gene is named only where the DNA matches it firmly. Clone size is stated in some rows and not others, as once, few, many or a class when expanded.

cdr3_length,d_call,v_call,j_call,clone_size,cdr3_nt,cdr3_aa
12,NA,TRBV24-1,TRBJ2-1,few,TGTGCCACCTCCCAGGGCTTCAATGAGCAGTTCTTC,CATSQGFNEQFF
12,NA,TRBV12-5,TRBJ1-5,many,TGTGCTAGTGGTTTGGGGAATCAGCCCCAGCATTTT,CASGLGNQPQHF
15,TRBD2,TRBV9,TRBJ2-4,NA,TGTGCCAGCAGCGTAGGACTAGCGGTAAACCATGAGCAGTACTTC,CASSVGLAVNHEQYF
14,TRBD1,TRBV12-3/TRBV12-4,TRBJ1-5,NA,TGTGCCAGCAGTGCCCGACAGGGGAGTCAGCCCCAGCATTTT,CASSARQGSQPQHF
15,TRBD2,TRBV28,TRBJ2-7,many,TGTGCCAGCAGTCCCCGACTAGCGCGCGCCTACGAGCAGTACTTC,CASSPRLARAYEQYF
15,NA,TRBV4-1,TRBJ1-2,few,TGCGCCATCAGCCAAGACATGGCAGGAAAATATGGCTACACCTTC,CAISQDMAGKYGYTF
15,TRBD1,TRBV12-3/TRBV12-4,TRBJ2-7,few,TGTGCCAGCAGTCACCGACAGGGGGCGATTCGGGAGCAGTACTTC,CASSHRQGAIREQYF
16,NA,TRBV20-1,TRBJ2-2,NA,TGCAGTGCTAGAGGTGGGGGAAGCGTTGGCACCGGGGAGCTGTTTTTT,CSARGGGSVGTGELFF
14,TRBD1,TRBV2,TRBJ1-6,few,TGTGCCAGCAGTGGACAGGGAGTAAATTCACCCCTCCACTTT,CASSGQGVNSPLHF
12,NA,TRBV9,TRBJ2-1,many,TGTGCCAGCAGCGTAGATGACAATGAGCAGTTCTTC,CASSVDDNEQFF
16,TRBD1,TRBV11-1,TRBJ2-1,NA,TGTGCCAGCAGTGCCGGCGAAGGGACAGGGAGGGATGAGCAGTTCTTC,CASSAGEGTGRDEQFF
16,TRBD2,TRBV4-1,TRBJ2-7,few,TGCGCCAGCAGCCAAGATCCCCTGCGGGGGGGCCAGGGCCAGTACTTC,CASSQDPLRGGQGQYF
12,NA,TRBV28,TRBJ1-5,NA,TGTGCCAGCAGTTTACAGCTTCAGCCCCAGCATTTT,CASSLQLQPQHF
16,NA,TRBV3-1,TRBJ1-4,few,TGTGCCAGCAGCCATTCCAGGACATCAACTAATGAAAAACTGTTTTTT,CASSHSRTSTNEKLFF
15,NA,TRBV5-1,TRBJ1-2,NA,TGCGCCGGCAGCTTCGAGGGCGGAACAGCCTATGGCTACACCTTC,CAGSFEGGTAYGYTF
13,NA,TRBV29-1,TRBJ1-1,once,TGCAGCGTTGGGGACTTGGGAGCCACTGAAGCTTTCTTT,CSVGDLGATEAFF
18,NA,TRBV10-3,TRBJ2-6,few,TGTGCCATCAGGGAAGTTCTCGAGGAAAGCTCTGGGGCCAACGTCCCGACTTTC,CAIREVLEESSGANVPTF
15,NA,TRBV7-2,TRBJ1-1,few,TGTGCCAGCAGCTTAGAAGGCCACCCGAACACTGAAGCTTTCTTT,CASSLEGHPNTEAFF
14,NA,TRBV10-3,TRBJ2-1,NA,TGTGCCATCAGTGAGTCCGTTTCGGTGGCTGAGCAGTTCTTC,CAISESVSVAEQFF
14,NA,TRBV12-3/TRBV12-4,TRBJ1-5,few,TGTGCCAGCAGCAAGACTAATAGCAATCAGCCCCAGCATTTT,CASSKTNSNQPQHF
15,NA,TRBV30,TRBJ2-1,NA,TGTGCCTGGAGTGAGGGCAGGGGTCTATACAATGAGCAGTTCTTC,CAWSEGRGLYNEQFF
15,NA,TRBV2,TRBJ2-1,few,TGTGCCAGCAGTGAATTGTTGCAGGGATACAATGAGCAGTTCTTC,CASSELLQGYNEQFF
16,NA,TRBV2,TRBJ2-7,once,TGTGCCAGCAGTGAATTGGGCAGAGAAGCCTCCTACGAGCAGTACTTC,CASSELGREASYEQYF
18,TRBD1,TRBV4-3,TRBJ2-7,once,TGCGCCAGCAGCCAACAAGCCGGACAGGGGATGCCTGCTTACGAGCAGTACTTC,CASSQQAGQGMPAYEQYF
15,TRBD2,TRBV5-1,TRBJ2-1,NA,TGCGCTCTCGGTATAGGGACTAGCTCCTACAATGAGCAGTTCTTC,CALGIGTSSYNEQFF
13,TRBD1,TRBV29-1,TRBJ1-2,few,TGCAGCGCCATGGACAGGGTCGACTATGGCTACACCTTC,CSAMDRVDYGYTF
12,NA,TRBV5-1,TRBJ2-7,NA,TGCGCCAGCAGCCCGACCGCCAGGGAGCAGTACTTC,CASSPTAREQYF
19,TRBD2,TRBV14,TRBJ2-1,NA,TGTGCCAGCAGCCAAGATGCAGGACTAGCGGGCGGACGGCAAAATGAGCAGTTCTTC,CASSQDAGLAGGRQNEQFF
14,TRBD2,TRBV9,TRBJ2-3,few,TGTGCCACTTCACTAGCGGGGGACACAGATACGCAGTATTTT,CATSLAGDTDTQYF
14,NA,TRBV6-2/TRBV6-3,TRBJ1-2,few,TGTGCCAGCAGGTCCGACAGTTCTAACTATGGCTACACCTTC,CASRSDSSNYGYTF